This T cell receptor (beta chain) derives from a study of shared clonotypes between healthy human individuals. Worth noting for this clone: Antigen unknown.

Study-level results: With a few donors compared, around 5.4% of naive CD4 clonotypes were shared. Generally, naive subsets (rather than memory subsets) showed larger estimated richness. Generation probability values for non-shared clonotypes were lower than those for clonotypes shared by all four donors.

Sequencing used immunoSEQ multiplex PCR; TCRdb keeps in-frame clones, though not all of them. The sample comprises some 2.1 million clones, roughly 96% of which are singletons, and 0.1% to 0.15% rests with the top ten. Sequenced sample: naive CD4+ T cells sorted from blood. Stated subset: CD45RA+ positively selected. The TCR sequence derives from a man between 18 and 29 years old in good health.

This CDR3 reads CASSFGWGRGEQYF. DNA of the CDR3: TGTGCCAGCAGTTTTGGTTGGGGGAGAGGCGAGCAGTACTTC. This rearrangement joins TRBV28 to TRBJ2-7; D may be TRBD1 or TRBD2 (5 bases each). CDR1 MDHEN and CDR2 SYDVKM come from the germline V gene. The CDR3 is 14 residues long. Trimming left V 3 bases short and J 6 bases short, with 15 bases between.